Reported below is one T cell receptor (beta chain). The antigen remains unidentified. Assay used: immunoSEQ multiplex PCR; TCRdb lists only in-frame clones, some missing. The data contain some 170,000 clones, 90% of them singletons. CDR1 and CDR2 from the germline V gene are SGHNT and YYREEE (reference sequence). The CDR3 sequence is 14 residues long. Trimming removed 4 bases from V and 6 bases from J; junction bases left unmatched: 9. This entry comes from a study of T cell responses to AZD1222 COVID-19 vaccine. Study findings and constraints: The study sampled repertoires only after the peak T cell response.

The material was peripheral blood, obtained 28 days after the second dose of the MenACWY control vaccine. The V call is TRBV5-4, the J call TRBJ1-2; 7 bases are shared with TRBD1. The clonotype was recovered from an adult who received the MenACWY meningococcal vaccine as a control. This chain's CDR3 is CASSRGGQGDGYTF. As DNA, the CDR3 is TGTGCCAGCAGCCGAGGAGGGCAGGGGGATGGCTACACCTTC.